Each of the 28 T cell receptor beta chains below was sequenced from the same sample in a study of blood T cell repertoires in COVID-19 (dated by TCRdb to the early 2020s). The method was the immunoSEQ multiplex PCR assay. TCRdb retrieved this table from immuneACCESS and kept in-frame rearrangements only. Not all clones are present; in checked studies, unresolved V genes account for under half, and no reason is known for the remainder. The sample table contains approximately 220,000 clones; only one count was recorded for approximately 84% of them. The top ten clonotypes cover about 2.4% of the sample. Sequenced material: peripheral blood. These receptors were collected from a woman in her sixties or seventies with acute or convalescent COVID-19.

The V call is TRBV2, the J call TRBJ1-2; TRBD1 aligns across 10 bases. CDR3 length: 14 residues. Losses at the gene ends were 7 bases for V and 10 bases for J; bases not matched to a gene: 12. CDR1 and CDR2 from the germline V gene are SNHLY and FYNNEI. CDR3 bases: TGTGCCAGCACCTCGCAGGGACAGGGGCCATACTACACCTTC. This translates into CASTSQGQGPYYTF. The full variable domain, rest sourced from reference TRBV2 and TRBJ1-2, is EPEVTQTPSHQVTQMGQEVILRCVPISNHLYFYWYRQILGQKVEFLVSFYNNEISEKSEIFDDQFSVERPDGSNFTLKIRSTKLEDSAMYFCASTSQGQGPYYTFGSGTRLTVV.

The rearrangement links TRBV29-1 to TRBJ1-2, with D hard to call. The CDR3 is 13 residues long. The germline V gene encodes CDR1 SQVTM and CDR2 ANQGSEA. V was shortened by 7 bases and J by 2 bases, with 14 bases between the two germline ends. CDR3 sequence reads: CSAQNLLNYGYTF. The CDR3, as DNA: TGCAGCGCTCAGAATCTCCTCAACTATGGCTACACCTTC. Supplemented by reference TRBV29-1 and TRBJ1-2, the full variable domain reads SAVISQKPSRDICQRGTSLTIQCQVDSQVTMMFWYRQQPGQSLTLIATANQGSEATYESGFVIDKFPISRPNLTFSTLTVSNMSPEDSSIYLCSAQNLLNYGYTFGSGTRLTVV.

The V call is TRBV7-8, the J call TRBJ1-5, with D uncertain. V was shortened by 5 bases and J by 0 bases, with 11 bases between the two germline ends. The CDR3 contains 15 residues. From germline, CDR1 is SGHVS and CDR2 FQNEAQ. This CDR3 is CASSLKQDSNQPQHF. CDR3 bases: TGTGCCAGCAGCCTAAAGCAGGATAGCAATCAGCCCCAGCATTTT.

The gene calls are TRBV7-2 and TRBJ1-1; D may be TRBD1 (6 bases). Germline values: CDR1 SGHTA, CDR2 FQGNSA. The length of the CDR3 is 14 residues. Trimming took 1 base from V and 1 from J, leaving 7 bases between them. CDR3 coding DNA: TGTGCCAGCAGCTTAGACAGGGCGAACACTGAAGCTTTCTTT. Its protein is CASSLDRANTEAFF.

The chain joins TRBV5-4 to TRBJ2-1, with TRBD2 matching 13 bases. Germline V gives CDR1 SGHNT, CDR2 YYREEE (reference sequence). This CDR3 is 16 amino acids long. The trim removed 1 base at V and 8 bases at J, leaving 6 bases unmatched. In nucleotides, the CDR3 is TGTGCCAGCAGCTTGCTCGGGACTAGCGGGGTTTATGAGCAGTTCTTC. Encoded protein: CASSLLGTSGVYEQFF.

The genes are TRBV6-6 and TRBJ2-7; D is unclear. V was shortened by 3 bases and J by 5 bases, with 5 bases between the two germline ends. The CDR3 covers 11 residues. Per germline, CDR1 MNHNY and CDR2 SVGAGI (reference sequence). Here the CDR3 DNA reads TGTGCCAGCAGTTATTCCAACGAGCAGTACTTC. Translating it yields CASSYSNEQYF.

The V and J genes are TRBV7-3 and TRBJ1-1, with D maybe TRBD1 (6 bases). V lost 5 bases and J lost 10, with 17 bases in between. The CDR3 loop spans 13 amino acids. The germline gives CDR1 SGHTA, CDR2 FQGTGA. The CDR3 region is CASSPSGGAGAFF. The CDR3 DNA follows: TGTGCCAGCAGCCCGAGTGGGGGGGCGGGAGCTTTCTTT.

V and J are TRBV6-5 and TRBJ1-4, with a possible D match to TRBD1 (5 bases). Germline V gene data show CDR1 as MNHEY and CDR2 as SVGAGI. The V and J ends lost 10 bases and 8 bases respectively, with 20 bases between them. CDR3 length: 14 residues. The CDR3 DNA follows: TGTGCCACTAAAGCGTTAGGGGATGGGGAAAAACTGTTTTTT. The encoded protein is CATKALGDGEKLFF.

The gene calls are TRBV7-9 and TRBJ2-4; tentative D call: TRBD1 (5 bases). This CDR3 spans 12 amino acids. From germline, CDR1 is SEHNR and CDR2 FQNEAQ (reference sequence). The V end lost 5 bases, the J end lost 6 bases, and 8 bases lay between the germline ends. CDR3: CASSLGPNIQYF. CDR3 coding DNA: TGTGCCAGCAGCCTGGGGCCAAACATTCAGTACTTC.

The DNA for the CDR3 is TGTGCCAGCAGCAGTACAGGGTACAACACTGAAGCTTTCTTT. Translated, it gives CASSSTGYNTEAFF. The chain joins TRBV3-1 (or the pseudogene TRBV3-2) to TRBJ1-1; D is possibly TRBD1 (6 bases). From germline, CDR1 is LGHDT and CDR2 YNNKEL (reference sequence). The CDR3 covers 14 residues. V was pared by 5 bases and J by 2 bases, with 12 bases between.

The V gene is TRBV21-1, the J gene TRBJ1-5; TRBD1 reflects the table's D call only, with no check against the DNA. TRBV21-1 is flagged as a pseudogene. CDR3 length: 14 residues. CDR3 coding DNA: TGTGCCAGCAGCAAAGACAGAGAAAATCAGCCCCAGCATTTT. This encodes CASSKDRENQPQHF.

This clone was seen only once. V gene TRBV30 combines with J gene TRBJ1-2; 7 bases fit TRBD1. Germline lookup yields CDR1 GTSNPN and CDR2 SVGIG (reference sequence). With 1 base clipped from V and 5 bases from J, the junction kept 10 bases outside the gene matches. The CDR3 consists of 15 residues. The CDR3 DNA reads as TGTGCCTGGAGTGGGAGACAGGGAGATTCGTATGGCTACACCTTC. Translation: CAWSGRQGDSYGYTF.

The rearrangement links TRBV6-6 to TRBJ1-3; no definite D call. With 4 bases removed from V and 1 base from J, the gap between germline ends came to 14 bases. The CDR3 covers 16 residues. The germline V gene encodes CDR1 MNHNY and CDR2 SVGAGI (reference sequence). The DNA of the CDR3 is TGTGCCAGCAGTTCGGGAATAGGGTTTTCTGGAAACACCATATATTTT. Translating it yields CASSSGIGFSGNTIYF.

The chain carries TRBV21-1 and TRBJ1-1; the table names TRBD1, a call not compared with the DNA. TRBV21-1 is given as a pseudogene. CDR3 size: 14 residues. CDR3 sequence reads: CASSLRDRGYEAFF. Written as DNA, the CDR3 is TGTGCCAGCAGCCTTCGGGACAGGGGGTATGAAGCTTTCTTT.

The chain has TRBV19 and TRBJ2-6; D is unclear. From germline, CDR1 is LNHDA and CDR2 SQIVND (reference sequence). V gave up 4 bases and J gave up 0 bases, with 10 bases separating them. This CDR3 has 16 amino acids. The CDR3 DNA reads as TGTGCCAGTAGTAGCCGCTACCCCTCTGGGGCCAACGTCCTGACTTTC. This codes for CASSSRYPSGANVLTF.

The chain carries TRBV6-5 and TRBJ2-7; 7 nucleotides agree with TRBD2. CDR3 length equals 15 residues. Trimming took 1 base from V and 0 from J; bases not matched to a gene: 3. CDR1 is MNHEY and CDR2 is SVGAGI in the germline V gene. This CDR3 reads CASSYFGTNSYEQYF. CDR3 bases: TGTGCCAGCAGTTACTTCGGGACTAACTCCTACGAGCAGTACTTC.

The chain is built from TRBV12-3 or TRBV12-4 and TRBJ1-5; 9 nucleotides agree with TRBD1. Germline trimming cut 6 bases from V and 9 bases from J; bases unmatched to any gene: 6. The CDR3 is 13 residues long. The CDR3 here is CASRRTGDPPQHF. In DNA form, the CDR3 reads TGTGCCAGCAGAAGGACAGGGGATCCGCCCCAGCATTTT.

The rearrangement links TRBV7-9 to TRBJ1-5, with 7 bases aligning to TRBD1. The CDR3 runs to 15 residues. Germline assignment: CDR1 SEHNR and CDR2 FQNEAQ (reference sequence). The V and J ends lost 3 bases and 3 bases, in that order; junction bases with no gene match: 5. The CDR3 DNA is TGTGCCAGCAGCTTTTCGGACAGGCCCAATCAGCCCCAGCATTTT. Its protein is CASSFSDRPNQPQHF.

The rearrangement links TRBV18 to TRBJ1-2; TRBD1 matches 9 bases. V gave up 5 bases and J gave up 8 bases; unmatched junction bases: 6. Germline values: CDR1 KGHSH, CDR2 LQKENI. There are 13 residues in the CDR3. CDR3 residues: CASSGGQGEGYTF. The CDR3, as DNA: TGTGCCAGCTCAGGGGGACAGGGCGAAGGCTACACCTTC.

This chain uses TRBV12-3 or TRBV12-4 with TRBJ2-5; D is undetermined. The CDR3 extends over 11 amino acids. Between the trimmed V and J ends, which lost 5 bases and 5 bases, there was a span of 6 bases. CDR3 amino acids: CASSPLETQYF. CDR3 nucleotide sequence: TGTGCCAGCAGTCCACTTGAGACCCAGTACTTC.

The rearrangement uses TRBV7-9 and TRBJ1-1, with a possible D match to TRBD1 (6 bases). Germline CDR1 and CDR2: SEHNR and FQNEAQ (reference sequence). Trimming left V 3 bases short and J 3 bases short, with 20 bases between. CDR3 length equals 17 residues. CDR3 in amino acids: CASSFRIAGVWDTEAFF. CDR3 sequence (DNA): TGTGCCAGCAGCTTCCGTATTGCAGGGGTATGGGACACTGAAGCTTTCTTT. The variable domain in full, completed from reference TRBV7-9 and TRBJ1-1, reads DTGVSQNPRHKITKRGQNVTFRCDPISEHNRLYWYRQTLGQGPEFLTYFQNEAQLEKSRLLSDRFSAERPKGSFSTLEIQRTEQGDSAMYLCASSFRIAGVWDTEAFFGQGTRLTVV.

This rearrangement joins TRBV28 to TRBJ1-2; D may be TRBD1 (5 bases). CDR1 is MDHEN and CDR2 is SYDVKM in the germline V gene. V was pared by 2 bases and J by 6 bases, with 13 bases between. The CDR3 consists of 14 residues. The CDR3 DNA reads TGTGCCAGCAGTTTAATCCCTGGCAGGGATGGCTACACCTTC. As protein: CASSLIPGRDGYTF.

The chain is built from TRBV2 and TRBJ1-2; 10 bases map to TRBD1. The CDR3 extends over 16 amino acids. Germline CDR1 is SNHLY and CDR2 is FYNNEI. With 4 bases clipped from V and 7 bases from J, the junction kept 12 bases outside the gene matches. The CDR3 spells CASSVLFRTGGAGYTF. CDR3 coding DNA: TGTGCCAGCAGTGTTCTTTTTAGGACAGGGGGAGCTGGCTACACCTTC.

V gene TRBV7-2 combines with J gene TRBJ2-3; D remains ambiguous. Germline V gene lookup returns CDR1 SGHTA and CDR2 FQGNSA. Trimming stripped 1 base from V and 0 bases from J, with 8 bases between. The CDR3 runs 15 residues. CDR3 loop: CASSLVGTSTDTQYF. The CDR3 DNA reads as TGTGCCAGCAGCTTAGTTGGTACTAGCACAGATACGCAGTATTTT.

V and J are TRBV9 and TRBJ2-3; 7 bases match TRBD2. Germline CDR1 SGDLS, CDR2 YYNGEE. Trimming cost V 4 bases and J 6 bases; bases outside gene matches: 11. There are 15 residues in the CDR3. The CDR3 DNA reads as TGTGCCAGCAGCACGGGACTACCGCGGGGGGATACGCAGTATTTT. Translated, it gives CASSTGLPRGDTQYF.

The J gene is TRBJ2-5, the V gene TRBV30; D may be TRBD2 (5 bases). From germline, CDR1 is GTSNPN and CDR2 SVGIG (reference sequence). V gave up 0 bases and J gave up 5 bases, with 13 bases separating them. The CDR3 has 14 amino acids. Here the CDR3 reads CAWSVLGSSETQYF. CDR3 bases: TGTGCCTGGAGTGTACTAGGGAGTAGCGAGACCCAGTACTTC.

The chain links TRBV23-1 to TRBJ1-4, with 9 bases that match TRBD1. TRBV23-1 is annotated as an ORF whose role is uncertain. V trimming: 1 base; J trimming: 7 bases; junction bases outside the gene matches: 10. The CDR3 has 17 amino acids. The CDR3 region is CASSQLWTGELCEKLFF. For the CDR3, the DNA is TGCGCCAGCAGTCAATTATGGACAGGGGAATTATGTGAAAAACTGTTTTTT.

The chain is built from TRBV27 and TRBJ1-1; 7 bases are a match to TRBD1. The CDR3 consists of 16 residues. Unmatched junction bases numbered 9, after V lost 1 base and J lost 4 bases. The germline V gene encodes CDR1 MNHEY and CDR2 SMNVEV (reference sequence). The CDR3 nucleotides are TGTGCCAGCAGTTTATACCAGGGGGTATCACTCACTGAAGCTTTCTTT. This codes for CASSLYQGVSLTEAFF.